This passage covers 30 T cell receptor beta chains from one sample sequenced in a study of beta chain features in type 1 diabetes (dated by TCRdb to the late 2010s). Libraries came from the immunoSEQ multiplex PCR assay. The High Capacity cDNA Reverse Transcription Kit was used to reverse transcribe all of the isolated RNA, meaning that expressed TCRB transcripts were what got sequenced. TCRdb took over this immuneACCESS table, retaining in-frame rearrangements with V and J assigned. Such tables are incomplete; in checked studies, under half of the missing clones stem from an unresolved V gene, and the remainder is unexplained. The sample table holds 860,000 or so clones, of which about a sixth were seen once. The ten largest clonotypes hold 0.023% of the sample. Input material: naive CD4+ T cells from blood. Interpreted using the paper, the cell subset or site label stands for: true naive CD4+ T cells. Source of these receptors: a woman aged 18-35 years in good health.

The gene calls are TRBV4-3 and TRBJ1-1; D is unresolved. V shed 0 bases and J shed 5 bases, with 10 bases lying between them. In germline, CDR1 is LGHNA, CDR2 YSLEER. The CDR3 has 14 residues. The CDR3 here is CASSQDGEETEAFF. The DNA of the CDR3 is TGCGCCAGCAGCCAAGATGGGGAAGAGACTGAAGCTTTCTTT.

This clone was picked up a small number of times. The rearrangement uses TRBV5-4 and TRBJ2-3; 8 bases match TRBD2. The germline CDR1 and CDR2 sequences are SGHNT and YYREEE (reference sequence). V was pared by 5 bases and J by 0 bases, with 5 bases of the junction left unmatched. This CDR3 is built from 15 residues. The CDR3 here is CASREGLGSTDTQYF. The DNA of the CDR3 is TGTGCCAGCAGAGAGGGACTAGGGAGCACAGATACGCAGTATTTT.

This chain uses TRBV7-8 with TRBJ2-1; maybe TRBD2 (6 bases). The CDR3 has 17 amino acids. Germline CDR1 SGHVS, CDR2 FQNEAQ. V was shortened by 5 bases and J by 5 bases, with 22 bases between the two germline ends. As DNA, the CDR3 is TGTGCCAGCAGCCCACTAAGCCCTCGGGGACTGGACAATGAGCAGTTCTTC. It specifies CASSPLSPRGLDNEQFF.

The gene calls are TRBV28 and TRBJ1-5; D is unresolved. There are 13 residues in the CDR3. Trimming shortened V by 2 bases and J by 4 bases, and 6 bases separated the two germline ends. Per the germline V gene, CDR1 is MDHEN and CDR2 is SYDVKM. The CDR3, as DNA: TGTGCCAGCAGTTTAAAGAGGAATCAGCCCCAGCATTTT. Translated: CASSLKRNQPQHF.

The CDR3 reads CASSLVPSGAYNEQFF. The CDR3 DNA is TGCGCCAGCAGCTTGGTGCCTAGCGGGGCATACAATGAGCAGTTCTTC. The V and J genes are TRBV5-1 and TRBJ2-1, with 9 bases identical to TRBD2. With V trimmed by 0 bases and J by 4 bases, 5 bases remained unmatched. Germline V gene sequence: CDR1 SGHRS, CDR2 YFSETQ. The CDR3 totals 16 residues.

The chain is built from TRBV6-5 and TRBJ1-1; D is unclear. This CDR3 has 14 amino acids. Trimming shortened V by 0 bases and J by 8 bases, and 13 bases separated the two germline ends. CDR1 is MNHEY, CDR2 SVGAGI, per germline. In nucleotides, the CDR3 is TGTGCCAGCAGTTACTCGAGGTGGACGGAAGAAGCTTTCTTT. Translating gives CASSYSRWTEEAFF.

This clone was counted only a few times. This rearrangement joins TRBV29-1 to TRBJ1-1, with a weak D call TRBD1 (6 bases). V lost 6 bases, J lost 1 base, and 12 bases lay in between. The CDR3 has 13 amino acids. The germline V gene encodes CDR1 SQVTM and CDR2 ANQGSEA. The CDR3 here is CSVERGTNTEAFF. In DNA, the CDR3 is TGCAGCGTCGAAAGGGGGACGAACACTGAAGCTTTCTTT.

About this clone: The sample holds other DNA sequences that translate to the same CDR3. The chain is built from TRBV20-1 and TRBJ2-7; 10 nucleotides match TRBD2. V lost 6 bases to trimming and J lost 9 bases; unmatched junction nucleotides: 5. Germline CDR1 is DFQATT and CDR2 is SNEGSKA (reference sequence). The CDR3 consists of 11 residues. CDR3 in amino acids: CSALAGEGQYF. The CDR3 nucleotides read TGCAGTGCGCTAGCGGGAGAGGGGCAGTACTTC.

This clone has a handful of counts. The rearrangement links TRBV7-2 to TRBJ2-1, with 7 bases fitting TRBD2. Trimming took 4 bases from V and 0 from J; bases not matched to a gene: 15. CDR1 and CDR2 (germline): SGHTA, FQGNSA. The CDR3 spans 19 residues. The CDR3 sequence is CASSYPPSGTTSSYNEQFF. CDR3 nucleotides: TGTGCCAGCAGCTACCCACCCTCCGGGACTACAAGCTCCTACAATGAGCAGTTCTTC.

The sample holds a few counts of this clone. This rearrangement joins TRBV11-1 to TRBJ2-4; D is undetermined. Between the trimmed V and J ends, which lost 6 bases and 2 bases, there was a span of 14 bases. This CDR3 is built from 15 residues. The germline V gene has CDR1 SGHAT and CDR2 FQDESV (reference sequence). For the CDR3, the DNA is TGTGCCAGCAGTTTAAGCCCTGGGTCCAAAAACATTCAGTACTTC. Residues: CASSLSPGSKNIQYF.

The chain recombines TRBV15 with TRBJ2-3; D remains unclear. The germline CDR1 and CDR2 sequences are LNHNV and YYDKDF (reference sequence). This CDR3 has 16 residues. Trimming stripped 3 bases from V and 1 base from J, with 14 bases between. The CDR3 sequence is CATSSGSSPRTDTQYF. Written as DNA, the CDR3 is TGTGCCACCAGCAGCGGATCCTCTCCCCGCACAGATACGCAGTATTTT.

J is TRBJ2-1 and V is TRBV9, with 11 bases identical to TRBD2. The CDR3 totals 19 residues. V was clipped by 3 bases and J by 6 bases; unmatched bases: 17. CDR1 is SGDLS, CDR2 YYNGEE, per germline. DNA for the CDR3: TGTGCCAGCAGCGAGACGGGAGACTGGCTAGCGGGAGGTGGCAATGAGCAGTTCTTC. Protein product: CASSETGDWLAGGGNEQFF.

This clone was recorded a few times. This rearrangement joins TRBV5-1 to TRBJ2-7; 9 bases are shared with TRBD2. In germline, CDR1 is SGHRS, CDR2 YFSETQ. The trim removed 4 bases at V and 5 bases at J, leaving 7 bases unmatched. The CDR3 sequence is 14 residues long. The CDR3 coding sequence is TGCGCCAGCAGCGCGGGGGGGACACTCCACGAGCAGTACTTC. Translation: CASSAGGTLHEQYF.

Note on this clone: Other DNA sequences of this sample code for an identical CDR3. The rearrangement uses TRBV6-6 and TRBJ2-3; D is unresolved. Germline CDR1 reads MNHNY; CDR2 reads SVGAGI (reference sequence). This CDR3 is 12 amino acids long. The V and J ends lost 0 bases and 5 bases respectively, with 3 bases between them. CDR3 coding DNA: TGTGCCAGCAGTTACTCAAGAGATACGCAGTATTTT. Translated, it gives CASSYSRDTQYF.

The chain has TRBV6-5 and TRBJ2-7; D is undetermined. CDR3 size: 14 residues. Trimming left V 5 bases short and J 3 bases short, with 14 bases between. Germline lookup yields CDR1 MNHEY and CDR2 SVGAGI. The DNA for the CDR3 is TGTGCCAGCAGTAAAAACGACATGCACTACGAGCAGTACTTC. Residues: CASSKNDMHYEQYF.

This sequence joins TRBV18 and TRBJ2-7; 8 bases fit TRBD1. The V gene's germline CDR1 is KGHSH and CDR2 LQKENI. The CDR3 extends over 16 amino acids. The V and J ends lost 8 bases and 5 bases, in that order; junction bases with no gene match: 17. DNA of the CDR3: TGTGCCAGCAATCACGGGACAGGCGGATCGAGTGACGAGCAGTACTTC. It codes for CASNHGTGGSSDEQYF.

The CDR3 is CATSRDRQLGEKLFF. CDR3 nucleotide sequence: TGTGCCACCAGCAGAGACCGACAGCTAGGGGAAAAACTGTTTTTT. The V call is TRBV15, the J call TRBJ1-4, with a possible D match to TRBD1 (5 bases). The germline CDR1 and CDR2 sequences are LNHNV and YYDKDF (reference sequence). This CDR3 region has 15 residues. V was shortened by 0 bases and J by 8 bases, with 13 bases between the two germline ends.

This clone was recorded at least ten times. V is TRBV4-3 and J is TRBJ2-1; no clear D gene. This CDR3 is 13 amino acids long. The V gene lost 0 bases and the J gene lost 8 bases, with 8 bases spanning the gap. CDR1 LGHNA and CDR2 YSLEER come from the germline V gene. The CDR3 DNA sequence: TGCGCCAGCAGCCAAGACTTTAGTCATGAGCAGTTCTTC. It encodes CASSQDFSHEQFF.

As DNA, the CDR3 is TGTGCCAGCAGCTTAGCGGGACCCAGTCGAGAGACCCAGTACTTC. It specifies CASSLAGPSRETQYF. The rearrangement joins TRBV11-2 to TRBJ2-5; D tentatively fits TRBD1 or TRBD2 (5 bases each). The V end lost 1 base, the J end lost 4 bases, and 13 bases lay between the germline ends. The length of the CDR3 is 15 residues. Germline CDR1 is SGHAT and CDR2 is FQNNGV.

This clone was seen a few times. This chain connects TRBV6-4 to TRBJ2-2; D gene ambiguous. The CDR3 totals 13 residues. The germline V and J ends were trimmed by 0 bases and 4 bases, with 3 bases remaining between them. Germline CDR1 and CDR2: MRHNA and SNTAGT. CDR3 DNA: TGTGCCAGCAGTGACTCGACCACCGGGGAGCTGTTTTTT. It translates to CASSDSTTGELFF.

This clone came up a few times. The chain links TRBV15 to TRBJ2-1; either TRBD1 or TRBD2 may supply D (5 bases each). This CDR3 spans 17 amino acids. Trimming took off 0 bases at V and 4 bases at J, with 16 bases between the two ends. Germline CDR1 LNHNV, CDR2 YYDKDF (reference sequence). CDR3 loop: CATSRDRGTTTYNEQFF. The DNA of the CDR3 is TGTGCCACCAGCAGAGACCGAGGGACGACTACGTACAATGAGCAGTTCTTC.

At least ten counts were recorded for this clone. This CDR3 is also generated by other DNA sequences in the sample. V usage is TRBV2 and J usage is TRBJ2-7; no clear D. V lost 5 bases to trimming and J lost 0 bases, with 2 bases between them. Germline CDR1 reads SNHLY; CDR2 reads FYNNEI. This CDR3 comprises 11 residues. The CDR3 sequence: CASSYSYEQYF. The CDR3 DNA follows: TGTGCCAGCAGTTACTCCTACGAGCAGTACTTC.

The chain employs TRBV7-9 and TRBJ2-6, with 7 bases that match TRBD1. The J segment lost 0 bases and the V segment lost 4 bases, leaving 6 bases of the junction unmatched. Per the germline V gene, CDR1 is SEHNR and CDR2 is FQNEAQ (reference sequence). CDR3 size: 17 residues. CDR3: CASSSDRYLSGANVLTF. The CDR3 coding sequence is TGTGCCAGCAGCTCGGACAGGTACCTCTCTGGGGCCAACGTCCTGACTTTC.

This clone was picked up a small number of times. V gene TRBV7-2 combines with J gene TRBJ2-3; the match to TRBD1 covers 8 bases. CDR1 is SGHTA and CDR2 is FQGNSA in the germline V gene. V dropped 3 bases and J dropped 1; count of bases not matched to a gene: 6. This CDR3 is built from 16 residues. The CDR3, as DNA: TGTGCCAGCAGCTTGTTCGGGACAGGAGGCACAGATACGCAGTATTTT. As protein: CASSLFGTGGTDTQYF.

In its sample, this clone was seen a few times. The genes are TRBV19 and TRBJ1-5; no definite D call. Germline lookup yields CDR1 LNHDA and CDR2 SQIVND (reference sequence). V lost 4 bases, J lost 2 bases, and 18 bases lay in between. This CDR3 spans 17 amino acids. CDR3 sequence: CASSTYGRVLGNQPQHF. The CDR3 nucleotides read TGTGCCAGTAGTACGTACGGACGGGTTTTGGGCAATCAGCCCCAGCATTTT.

In its sample, this clone was seen a few times. The V and J genes are TRBV7-2 and TRBJ2-3; 12 bases line up with TRBD2. Per germline, CDR1 SGHTA and CDR2 FQGNSA. This CDR3 comprises 15 residues. The ends lost 8 bases at V and 2 bases at J; junction bases unmatched: 5. This CDR3 is CASGRLAGVTDTQYF. CDR3 coding DNA: TGTGCCAGCGGCCGACTAGCGGGAGTCACAGATACGCAGTATTTT.

Concerning this clone itself: Other DNA variants within this sample encode the same CDR3. The J gene is TRBJ2-1, the V gene TRBV19, with D perhaps matching TRBD2 (5 bases). The ends were cut back, 4 bases at V and 7 bases at J, with 8 bases in the middle. This CDR3 is 12 amino acids long. Germline CDR1 reads LNHDA; CDR2 reads SQIVND (reference sequence). The CDR3 here is CASSSGRNEQFF. Written as DNA, the CDR3 is TGTGCCAGTAGTAGCGGGCGGAATGAGCAGTTCTTC.

V gene TRBV2 combines with J gene TRBJ1-1, with D possibly being TRBD1 (5 bases). V was cut by 0 bases and J by 0 bases, with 14 bases left in between. Germline V gene lookup returns CDR1 SNHLY and CDR2 FYNNEI. CDR3 length: 17 amino acids. This CDR3 is CASSEALRRVVNTEAFF. DNA of the CDR3: TGTGCCAGCAGTGAAGCCTTACGCAGGGTGGTGAACACTGAAGCTTTCTTT.

This clone has more than one count but fewer than ten. This chain joins TRBV15 and TRBJ2-1; 7 bases agree with TRBD2. The germline gives CDR1 LNHNV, CDR2 YYDKDF (reference sequence). V lost 7 bases to trimming and J lost 2 bases; unmatched junction nucleotides: 14. The CDR3 loop spans 17 amino acids. In DNA form, the CDR3 reads TGTGCCACCAAAATACTAGCGATCTATTTAGCCTACAATGAGCAGTTCTTC. Its protein product is CATKILAIYLAYNEQFF.

This clone has just a few counts. This chain connects TRBV18 to TRBJ2-5; D may be TRBD1 or TRBD2 (5 bases each). The ends were cut back, 0 bases at V and 3 bases at J, with 14 bases in the middle. CDR1 and CDR2 (germline): KGHSH, LQKENI. The CDR3 runs 16 residues. CDR3 loop: CASSPPAWGKEETQYF. The CDR3 nucleotides read TGTGCCAGCTCACCACCGGCTTGGGGGAAAGAAGAGACCCAGTACTTC.